A selection of T cell receptor beta chains follows, all from one sample in a study of T cells in Graves' hyperthyroidism and ophthalmopathy. TCRdb analysed the multiplex PCR reads with MiXCR anew, one entry per CDR3 protein. The sample includes approximately 400,000 distinct CDR3 sequences, more than 13% of them seen just once. The sequencing input was blood. The origin of the receptors is a man aged 45-60 years with Graves' ophthalmopathy. The CDR3 runs from the conserved cysteine through the conserved F or W. Each record gives: clone size, V gene, D gene, J gene, CDR3 protein. The D gene is left open where the match is weak. Only some rows state a clone size, as once, few, many or a class for expanded clones.

clone size: -
V gene: TRBV6-8
D gene: TRBD1
J gene: TRBJ1-4
CDR3 protein: CASSFGQGLPNEKLFF

clone size: few
V gene: TRBV24-1
D gene: -
J gene: TRBJ2-2
CDR3 protein: CATSERGANTGELFF

clone size: once
V gene: TRBV6-1
D gene: -
J gene: TRBJ2-6
CDR3 protein: CASSEVPGVGANVLTF

clone size: few
V gene: TRBV20-1
D gene: TRBD2
J gene: TRBJ2-5
CDR3 protein: CSARDRGRARETQYF

clone size: -
V gene: TRBV2
D gene: TRBD1
J gene: TRBJ2-5
CDR3 protein: CASSEGGTGEETQYF

clone size: many
V gene: TRBV20-1
D gene: TRBD2
J gene: TRBJ2-1
CDR3 protein: CSVSGGLNEQFF

clone size: many
V gene: TRBV7-2
D gene: -
J gene: TRBJ2-5
CDR3 protein: CASSPGHAMETQYF

clone size: many
V gene: TRBV29-1
D gene: TRBD1
J gene: TRBJ1-1
CDR3 protein: CSVESAGGLAFF

clone size: many
V gene: TRBV27
D gene: TRBD2
J gene: TRBJ2-3
CDR3 protein: CASRLAGEADTQYF

clone size: many
V gene: TRBV12-3/TRBV12-4
D gene: -
J gene: TRBJ2-5
CDR3 protein: CASSVGHSAAQYF